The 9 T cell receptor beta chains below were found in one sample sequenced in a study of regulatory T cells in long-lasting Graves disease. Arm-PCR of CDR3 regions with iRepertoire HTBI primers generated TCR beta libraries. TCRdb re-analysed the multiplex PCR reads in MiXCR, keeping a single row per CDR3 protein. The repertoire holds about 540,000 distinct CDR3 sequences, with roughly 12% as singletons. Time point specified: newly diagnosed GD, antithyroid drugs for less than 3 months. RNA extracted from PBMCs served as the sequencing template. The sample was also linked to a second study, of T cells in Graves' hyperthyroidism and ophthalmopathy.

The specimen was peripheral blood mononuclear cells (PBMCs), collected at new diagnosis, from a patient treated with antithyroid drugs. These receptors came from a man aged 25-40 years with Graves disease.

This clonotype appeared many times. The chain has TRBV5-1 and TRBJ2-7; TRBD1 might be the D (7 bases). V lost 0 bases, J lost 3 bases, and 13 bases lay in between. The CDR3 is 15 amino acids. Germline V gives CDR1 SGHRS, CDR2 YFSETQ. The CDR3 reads CASSLETGRNYEQYF. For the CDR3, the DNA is TGCGCCAGCAGCTTGGAGACAGGGAGGAACTACGAGCAGTACTTC.

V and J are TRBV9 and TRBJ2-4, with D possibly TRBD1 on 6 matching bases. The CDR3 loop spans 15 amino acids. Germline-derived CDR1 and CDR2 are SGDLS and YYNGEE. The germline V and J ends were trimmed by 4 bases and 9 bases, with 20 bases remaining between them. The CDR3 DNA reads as TGTGCCAGCAGCATCCGACAGGCGGAAGGCGCCATTCAGTACTTC. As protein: CASSIRQAEGAIQYF.

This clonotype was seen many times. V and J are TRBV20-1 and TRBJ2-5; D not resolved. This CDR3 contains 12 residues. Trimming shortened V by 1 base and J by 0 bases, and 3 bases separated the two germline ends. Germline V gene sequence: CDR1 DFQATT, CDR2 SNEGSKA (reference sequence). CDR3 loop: CSARADQETQYF. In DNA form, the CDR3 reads TGCAGTGCTAGAGCGGACCAAGAGACCCAGTACTTC.

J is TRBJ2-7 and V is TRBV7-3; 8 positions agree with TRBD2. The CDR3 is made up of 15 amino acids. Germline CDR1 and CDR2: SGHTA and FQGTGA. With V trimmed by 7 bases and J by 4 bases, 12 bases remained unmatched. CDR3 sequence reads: CASIGGSGSGYEQYF. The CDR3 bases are TGTGCCAGCATCGGGGGAAGCGGGAGTGGTTACGAGCAGTACTTC. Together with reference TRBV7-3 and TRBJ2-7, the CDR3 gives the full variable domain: GAGVSQTPSNKVTEKGKYVELRCDPISGHTALYWYRQSLGQGPEFLIYFQGTGAADDSGLPNDRFFAVRPEGSVSTLKIQRTERGDSAVYLCASIGGSGSGYEQYFGPGTRLTVT.

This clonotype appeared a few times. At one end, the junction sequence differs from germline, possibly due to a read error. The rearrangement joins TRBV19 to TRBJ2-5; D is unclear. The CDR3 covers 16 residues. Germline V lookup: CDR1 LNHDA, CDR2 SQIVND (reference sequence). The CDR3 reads CASSINAAGARETQYF. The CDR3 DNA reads TGCGCCAGTAGTATCAACGCGGCCGGAGCAAGGGAGACCCAGTACTTC.

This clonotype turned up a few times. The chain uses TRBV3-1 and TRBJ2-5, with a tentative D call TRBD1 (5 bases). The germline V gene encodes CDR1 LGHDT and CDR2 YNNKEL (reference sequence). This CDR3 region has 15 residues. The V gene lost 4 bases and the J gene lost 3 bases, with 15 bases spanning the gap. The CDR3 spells CASSRGRGREETQYF. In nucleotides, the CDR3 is TGTGCCAGCAGCCGAGGAAGGGGTAGGGAAGAGACCCAGTACTTC.

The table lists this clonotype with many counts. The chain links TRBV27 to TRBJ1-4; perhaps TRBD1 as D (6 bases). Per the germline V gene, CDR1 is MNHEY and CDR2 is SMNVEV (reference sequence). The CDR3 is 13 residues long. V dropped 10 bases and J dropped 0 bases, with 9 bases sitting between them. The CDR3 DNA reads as TGTGCCAAGGGGGGAGCAACTAATGAAAAACTGTTTTTT. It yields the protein CAKGGATNEKLFF.

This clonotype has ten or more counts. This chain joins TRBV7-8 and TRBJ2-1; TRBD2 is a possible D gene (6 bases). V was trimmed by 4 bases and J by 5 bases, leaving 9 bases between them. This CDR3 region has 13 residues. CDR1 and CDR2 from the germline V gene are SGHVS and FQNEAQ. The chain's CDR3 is CASSWGLDNEQFF. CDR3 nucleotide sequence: TGTGCCAGCAGCTGGGGACTGGACAATGAGCAGTTCTTC.

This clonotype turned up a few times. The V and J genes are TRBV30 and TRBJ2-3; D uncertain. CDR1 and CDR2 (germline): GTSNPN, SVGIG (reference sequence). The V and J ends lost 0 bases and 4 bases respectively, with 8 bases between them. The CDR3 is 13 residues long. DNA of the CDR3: TGTGCCTGGAGTGTTGCGCTCCCAGATACGCAGTATTTT. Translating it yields CAWSVALPDTQYF.